The 28 T cell receptor beta chains below were found in one sample sequenced in a study of T cells in Graves' hyperthyroidism and ophthalmopathy. TCR beta CDR3 regions were amplified from RNA. Primed by the HTBI set, a first-round RT-PCR was run on the TCR CDR3. A single record per CDR3 protein comes from TCRdb applying MiXCR to the multiplex PCR reads. Of fewer than 600,000 distinct CDR3 sequences detected, 11% to 15% appear once; the ten largest clones hold about 14%. Sequenced material: blood. The receptors come from a woman between 40 and 50 years old with Graves' hyperthyroidism.

This clonotype was counted ten times or more. The chain combines TRBV30 with TRBJ2-2; 8 bases match TRBD1. The CDR3 contains 17 residues. CDR1 is GTSNPN and CDR2 is SVGIG in the germline V gene (reference sequence). V trimming: 3 bases; J trimming: 8 bases; junction bases outside the gene matches: 17. CDR3 DNA sequence: TGTGCCTGGAGAGGAAATACGTTCAGACAGGGGTTGGGGGAGCTGTTTTTT. Translated, it gives CAWRGNTFRQGLGELFF.

There are many counts of this clonotype. V and J are TRBV6-1 and TRBJ2-5; 9 bases fit TRBD1. With 6 bases clipped from V and 4 bases from J, the junction kept 6 bases outside the gene matches. CDR1 and CDR2 (germline): MNHNS, SASEGT. The CDR3 covers 14 residues. The CDR3 here is CASRVQGAGETQYF. CDR3 sequence (DNA): TGTGCCAGCAGAGTACAGGGGGCTGGAGAGACCCAGTACTTC.

This clonotype was counted many times. V usage is TRBV30 and J usage is TRBJ2-1; the D gene is possibly TRBD1 (5 bases). The CDR3 consists of 12 residues. Trimming left V 0 bases short and J 9 bases short, with 9 bases between. Per the germline V gene, CDR1 is GTSNPN and CDR2 is SVGIG (reference sequence). In DNA form, the CDR3 reads TGTGCCTGGAGTGTACAGGTGGCTGAGCAGTTCTTC. Protein product: CAWSVQVAEQFF.

In this sample, this clonotype turned up many times. The rearrangement links TRBV11-2 to TRBJ2-2; maybe TRBD1 (7 bases). CDR1 SGHAT and CDR2 FQNNGV come from the germline V gene. The CDR3 is 16 residues long. V was cut by 0 bases and J by 4 bases, with 12 bases left in between. The CDR3 DNA reads TGTGCCAGCAGCTTAGATTTCCAGGGGGGCACCGGGGAGCTGTTTTTT. Its protein is CASSLDFQGGTGELFF.

As regards this clonotype: The junction does not match germline at one end; this may be a read error. The chain is built from TRBV7-7 and TRBJ1-5; tentative D call: TRBD1 (5 bases). The CDR3 spans 14 residues. Germline loops: CDR1 SSHAT, CDR2 FNYEAQ (reference sequence). The CDR3 sequence is CASSLRQYDQPQHF. CDR3 sequence (DNA): TGTGCTAGCAGCTTGCGACAGTATGATCAGCCCCAGCATTTT.

This clonotype has at least ten counts. The chain combines TRBV20-1 with TRBJ2-7; TRBD1 agrees at 7 bases. The germline V gene has CDR1 DFQATT and CDR2 SNEGSKA (reference sequence). CDR3 length equals 13 residues. J gave up 3 bases and V 5 bases, and 7 bases lay outside the gene matches. As DNA, the CDR3 is TGCAGTGCTTTCGGACAGGCGCACTACGAGCAGTACTTC. Translating gives CSAFGQAHYEQYF.

This clonotype appeared many times. The chain links TRBV6-1 to TRBJ2-7; D is unclear. Between the trimmed V and J ends, which lost 4 bases and 3 bases, there was a span of 7 bases. Germline CDR1 is MNHNS and CDR2 is SASEGT. CDR3 length equals 12 residues. For the CDR3, the DNA is TGTGCCAGCAGTGTATTGGGCTACGAGCAGTACTTC. Its protein product is CASSVLGYEQYF.

This chain joins TRBV3-1 and TRBJ2-6; D perhaps matches TRBD2 (6 bases). V gave up 7 bases and J gave up 4 bases, with 11 bases separating them. In germline, CDR1 is LGHDT, CDR2 YNNKEL (reference sequence). The length of the CDR3 is 14 residues. The CDR3 nucleotides are TGTGCCAGCACAGGAGGGGTAGGGGCCAACGTCCTGACTTTC. It codes for CASTGGVGANVLTF. The variable domain in full, with the rest retrieved from reference TRBV3-1 and TRBJ2-6, is DTAVSQTPKYLVTQMGNDKSIKCEQNLGHDTMYWYKQDSKKFLKIMFSYNNKELIINETVPNRFSPKSPDKAHLNLHINSLELGDSAVYFCASTGGVGANVLTFGAGSRLTVL.

Only a few counts were recorded for this clonotype. The chain has TRBV11-1 and TRBJ2-2; D gene ambiguous. Germline V gene sequence: CDR1 SGHAT, CDR2 FQDESV (reference sequence). The V end lost 5 bases, the J end lost 8 bases, and 6 bases lay between the germline ends. This CDR3 spans 11 amino acids. CDR3 coding DNA: TGTGCCAGCAGCGCAGGAGGGGAGCTGTTTTTT. Amino acids: CASSAGGELFF.

The chain is built from TRBV19 and TRBJ2-3; D gene ambiguous. The CDR3 totals 16 residues. Trimming cost V 7 bases and J 4 bases, with 21 bases left between them. Germline CDR1 LNHDA, CDR2 SQIVND (reference sequence). This chain's CDR3 is CASKVGRADPPDTQYF. As DNA, the CDR3 is TGTGCCAGTAAGGTGGGAAGGGCGGACCCACCAGATACGCAGTATTTT.

The rearrangement joins TRBV7-2 to TRBJ2-1; D is perhaps TRBD1 or TRBD2 (5 bases each). This CDR3 is built from 19 residues. Trimming removed 2 bases at V and 3 bases at J, with 23 bases between. CDR1 SGHTA and CDR2 FQGNSA come from the germline V gene. Here the CDR3 reads CASSLTEDRTGRYYNEQFF. DNA for the CDR3: TGTGCCAGCAGCTTAACGGAAGACCGCACGGGGCGGTACTACAATGAGCAGTTCTTC.

At least ten counts were recorded for this clonotype. The chain recombines TRBV3-1 with TRBJ2-7; D may be TRBD2 (7 bases). CDR3 length: 14 amino acids. Trimming took 6 bases from V and 5 from J, leaving 17 bases between them. Germline V CDR1 and CDR2: LGHDT, YNNKEL (reference sequence). The CDR3 DNA reads TGTGCCAGCAGTCGGACTAGGGGGTGGAACGAGCAGTACTTC. Its protein is CASSRTRGWNEQYF.

In this sample, this clonotype turned up many times. The chain recombines TRBV12-3 or TRBV12-4 with TRBJ1-1; a weak D match, TRBD1 (5 bases). This CDR3 has 17 amino acids. V lost 6 bases to trimming and J lost 2 bases, with 22 bases between them. The CDR3 region is CASRLGAMGRDNTEAFF. The CDR3 region has the DNA TGTGCCAGCAGGCTAGGGGCCATGGGGAGGGATAACACTGAAGCTTTCTTT.

The chain carries TRBV20-1 and TRBJ2-5, with 13 bases fitting TRBD2. The V gene's germline CDR1 is DFQATT and CDR2 SNEGSKA (reference sequence). The CDR3 totals 14 residues. The CDR3 sequence is CSVTSGRAKKTQYF. CDR3 nucleotide sequence: TGCAGCGTAACTAGCGGGAGGGCCAAGAAGACCCAGTACTTC.

This clonotype was counted ten times or more. The V call is TRBV7-2, the J call TRBJ2-1, with a weak D call TRBD2 (5 bases). Germline V gives CDR1 SGHTA, CDR2 FQGNSA. The CDR3 loop spans 18 amino acids. V was trimmed by 2 bases and J by 3 bases, leaving 20 bases between them. The CDR3 sequence is CASSLPQRQAIRYNEQFF. The CDR3 nucleotides read TGTGCCAGCAGCTTACCTCAGCGGCAGGCTATCCGCTACAATGAGCAGTTCTTC.

This clonotype has ten or more counts. J is TRBJ2-1 and V is TRBV15; 7 nucleotides align to TRBD2. CDR3 length: 14 residues. Germline assignment: CDR1 LNHNV and CDR2 YYDKDF (reference sequence). V dropped 1 base and J dropped 4; count of bases not matched to a gene: 1. For the CDR3, the DNA is TGTGCCACCAGCAGAGCACTAGCGTACAATGAGCAGTTCTTC. This codes for CATSRALAYNEQFF.

Ten or more counts support this clonotype. The rearrangement uses TRBV2 and TRBJ2-7, with TRBD2 matching over 12 bases. Germline V gene lookup returns CDR1 SNHLY and CDR2 FYNNEI. The CDR3 contains 15 residues. V gave up 1 base and J gave up 2 bases; unmatched junction bases: 0. DNA for the CDR3: TGTGCCAGCAGTGAAGGGACTAGCGGGACCTACGAGCAGTACTTC. Translation: CASSEGTSGTYEQYF.

J is TRBJ2-7 and V is TRBV10-1; 7 nucleotides agree with TRBD1. Per the germline V gene, CDR1 is WNHNN and CDR2 is SYGVQD (reference sequence). The CDR3 contains 16 residues. With V trimmed by 6 bases and J by 1 base, 12 bases remained unmatched. The chain's CDR3 is CASSTLEQGNSYEQYF. The CDR3 DNA is TGCGCCAGCAGCACCCTCGAACAGGGGAATTCCTACGAGCAGTACTTC.

In this sample, this clonotype turned up a few times. The chain uses TRBV30 and TRBJ1-2; D unclear. CDR1 GTSNPN and CDR2 SVGIG come from the germline V gene (reference sequence). Between the trimmed V and J ends, which lost 4 bases and 7 bases, there was a span of 13 bases. The CDR3 is 12 residues long. This CDR3 is CAWIVVGGGYTF. The CDR3 DNA is TGTGCCTGGATCGTAGTCGGAGGTGGCTACACCTTC.

This clonotype was seen only a few times. This may stem from a read error, because a much larger clone lies one nucleotide away. The chain uses TRBV6-1 and TRBJ1-4; D ambiguous. The CDR3 is made up of 10 amino acids. The germline gives CDR1 MNHNS, CDR2 SASEGT. Trimming removed 6 bases at V and 6 bases at J, with 2 bases between. The CDR3, as DNA: TGTGCCAGCAGAGATGAAAAACTGTTTTTT. This encodes CASRDEKLFF.

Many counts were recorded for this clonotype. In nucleotides, the CDR3 is TGTGCCAGCAGCTTATGGGAGTCAGAAAAAGAGACCCAGTACTTC. As protein: CASSLWESEKETQYF. The rearrangement joins TRBV7-2 to TRBJ2-5; tentative D call: TRBD2 (5 bases). This CDR3 comprises 15 residues. Germline CDR1 and CDR2: SGHTA and FQGNSA. Trimming took 2 bases from V and 3 from J, leaving 13 bases between them.

This clonotype was recorded many times. The genes are TRBV18 and TRBJ2-3; unclear D gene. The CDR3 has 15 residues. The germline gives CDR1 KGHSH, CDR2 LQKENI. V gave up 8 bases and J gave up 6 bases, with 21 bases separating them. The chain's CDR3 is CASRGSALRWDTQYF. In DNA form, the CDR3 reads TGTGCCAGCCGCGGCTCAGCCCTGAGGTGGGATACGCAGTATTTT.

This clonotype was detected many times. V is TRBV27 and J is TRBJ2-1, with D uncertain. The ends were cut back, 7 bases at V and 1 base at J, with 14 bases in the middle. The CDR3 loop spans 15 amino acids. Per the germline V gene, CDR1 is MNHEY and CDR2 is SMNVEV (reference sequence). The CDR3 loop is CASTGGGPSYNEQFF. CDR3 nucleotide sequence: TGTGCCAGCACCGGCGGTGGGCCATCCTACAATGAGCAGTTCTTC.

The sample holds many counts of this clonotype. The chain links TRBV20-1 to TRBJ2-2; D gene unclear. CDR3 length equals 15 residues. V was pared by 3 bases and J by 4 bases, with 15 bases between. The germline V gene encodes CDR1 DFQATT and CDR2 SNEGSKA (reference sequence). The CDR3, as DNA: TGCAGTGCTAGTCCGTCGCTGCCGGGCACCGGGGAGCTGTTTTTT. Its translation is CSASPSLPGTGELFF.

This clonotype was seen at least ten times. Relative to the germline gene, one junction end is altered; a read error may explain this. The chain is built from TRBV2 and TRBJ1-5; tentatively, D is TRBD1 (6 bases). The CDR3 consists of 13 residues. Germline CDR1 is SNHLY and CDR2 is FYNNEI. The CDR3 region has the DNA TGCGGATCTGGGGGGGCTTGGAATCAGCCCCAGCATTTT. Its translation: CGSGGAWNQPQHF.

This chain uses TRBV28 with TRBJ2-3; TRBD1 aligns across 7 bases. CDR1 and CDR2 (germline): MDHEN, SYDVKM. The ends lost 6 bases at V and 2 bases at J; junction bases unmatched: 2. The CDR3 consists of 13 residues. CDR3 loop: CASRTGPTDTQYF. CDR3 bases: TGTGCCAGCAGGACAGGGCCCACAGATACGCAGTATTTT.

Points on this clonotype: A much larger clone sits a single nucleotide away, making a read error possible. CDR3 DNA sequence: TGTGCCACCAGCAGAGATGGGGAGACCCAGTACTTC. This codes for CATSRDGETQYF. This chain joins TRBV15 and TRBJ2-5; D is undetermined. CDR1 LNHNV and CDR2 YYDKDF come from the germline V gene (reference sequence). V was trimmed by 0 bases and J by 5 bases, leaving 4 bases between them. This CDR3 has 12 residues.

At least ten counts were recorded for this clonotype. CDR3 DNA: TGTGCCAGCGGAGGACAGGGTGGTACTGAAGCTTTCTTT. It is translated as CASGGQGGTEAFF. This rearrangement joins TRBV27 to TRBJ1-1; 8 positions agree with TRBD1. The CDR3 is 13 residues long. Per the germline V gene, CDR1 is MNHEY and CDR2 is SMNVEV (reference sequence). The trim removed 8 bases at V and 5 bases at J, leaving 7 bases unmatched.